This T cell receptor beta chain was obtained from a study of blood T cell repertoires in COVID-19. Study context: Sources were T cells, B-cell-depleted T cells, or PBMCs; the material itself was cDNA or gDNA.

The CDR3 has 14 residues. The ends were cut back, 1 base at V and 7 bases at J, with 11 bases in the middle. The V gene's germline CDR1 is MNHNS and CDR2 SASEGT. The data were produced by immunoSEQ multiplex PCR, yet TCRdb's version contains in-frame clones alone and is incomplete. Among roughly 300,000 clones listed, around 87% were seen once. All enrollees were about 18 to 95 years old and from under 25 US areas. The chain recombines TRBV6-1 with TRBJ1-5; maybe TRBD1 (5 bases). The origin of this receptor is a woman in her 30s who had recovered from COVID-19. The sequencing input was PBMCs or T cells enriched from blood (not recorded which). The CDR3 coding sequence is TGTGCCAGCAGTGAAGGGGGAGGGGTCCAGCCCCAGCATTTT. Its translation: CASSEGGGVQPQHF.